In this sample, the clone carrying this TCR beta chain turned up a few times. The antigen remains unidentified. J was trimmed by 6 bases and V by 6 bases; bases with no gene match: 6. CDR1 is SQVTM, CDR2 ANQGSEA, per germline. The CDR3 length is 13 residues. The sample belongs to a study of blood T cells in healthy people across ages. Study outcomes and limitations: Diversity figures based on one million T cells were deemed too low.

The total RNA that was extracted per sample amounted to at least 5 micrograms. Sample-barcoded 5' priming and a J-beta primer mix drove a second PCR of 7 to 11 cycles. Every single cDNA molecule received a tag from a template-switch adaptor with 12 random nucleotides. MiXCR, run by TCRdb on the 5' RACE reads, gives a single entry per CDR3 protein. The table lists some 1,500,000 distinct CDR3 sequences, approximately 43% of them singletons, with over 3.5% in the top ten. The J gene is TRBJ2-1, the V gene TRBV29-1; 9 bases fit TRBD2. The sample consisted of blood. This clonotype originated in a woman younger than 35 in good health. The CDR3 loop is CSVVTSGRNEQFF. As DNA, the CDR3 is TGCAGCGTAGTAACTAGCGGGCGCAATGAGCAGTTCTTC.